A single sample is the source of the 30 T cell receptor beta chains below, sequenced in a study of identical twins. MiXCR, applied by TCRdb to the 5' RACE reads, yields one record per CDR3 protein. The table lists hundreds of thousands of distinct CDR3 sequences, roughly 18% of them singletons, with around 14% in the top ten. These same records also appear under a second study, on T cells expressing NK-cell markers.

Sequencing was carried out using PBMCs. These receptors all come from a young woman in good health.

The DNA for the CDR3 is TGTGCCAGCGGCACAGGGGATGGCTACACCTTC. It translates to CASGTGDGYTF. V and J are TRBV6-5 and TRBJ1-2; 7 bases are a match to TRBD1. J was trimmed by 6 bases and V by 8 bases; bases with no gene match: 3. Germline V CDR1 and CDR2: MNHEY, SVGAGI. The CDR3 has 11 residues.

A few counts support this clonotype. The CDR3 DNA sequence: TGTGCCAGCAGTTACACTAGCGGGTATGAGCAGTTCTTC. This translates into CASSYTSGYEQFF. This chain connects TRBV6-5 to TRBJ2-1; TRBD2 aligns across 9 bases. The junction had 1 base not matched to a gene; V was cut back by 2 bases and J by 8 bases. CDR1 and CDR2 from the germline V gene are MNHEY and SVGAGI. The CDR3 consists of 13 residues.

This rearrangement joins TRBV5-8 to TRBJ2-6; D gene ambiguous. CDR3 length equals 17 residues. Germline V gene data show CDR1 as SGHTS and CDR2 as YDEGEE. Trimming removed 0 bases from V and 1 base from J, with 11 bases in between. CDR3 sequence (DNA): TGTGCCAGCAGCTTGGCAAATTTCCCGTCTGGGGCCAACGTCCTGACTTTC. Encoded protein: CASSLANFPSGANVLTF.

J is TRBJ2-1 and V is TRBV2, with D possibly TRBD1 on 5 matching bases. CDR3 size: 11 residues. CDR1 SNHLY and CDR2 FYNNEI come from the germline V gene. Trimming took off 1 base at V and 15 bases at J, with 10 bases between the two ends. The CDR3 DNA reads as TGTGCCAGCAGTGAAGGGAGACAGCCGTTCTTC. Its translation: CASSEGRQPFF.

The chain uses TRBV7-2 and TRBJ2-7, with D possibly being TRBD1 or TRBD2 (5 bases each). This CDR3 has 14 amino acids. Trimming pared 4 bases from V and 6 bases from J, leaving 16 bases between. Germline-derived CDR1 and CDR2 are SGHTA and FQGNSA. CDR3 amino acids: CASSYSGAKGEQYF. DNA of the CDR3: TGTGCCAGCAGCTACTCCGGGGCCAAGGGCGAGCAGTACTTC. Full variable domain (outside the CDR3, taken from reference TRBV7-2 and TRBJ2-7): GAGVSQSPSNKVTEKGKDVELRCDPISGHTALYWYRQSLGQGLEFLIYFQGNSAPDKSGLPSDRFSAERTGGSVSTLTIQRTQQEDSAVYLCASSYSGAKGEQYFGPGTRLTVT.

This clonotype was picked up a small number of times. The chain links TRBV5-1 to TRBJ2-1; TRBD2 is a possible D gene (5 bases). The germline gives CDR1 SGHRS, CDR2 YFSETQ. There are 17 residues in the CDR3. V lost 4 bases to trimming and J lost 5 bases, with 22 bases between them. The CDR3 nucleotides read TGCGCCAGCAGCCCCCGCCTCGAGGGAAAGGTCCACAATGAGCAGTTCTTC. It specifies CASSPRLEGKVHNEQFF.

The rearrangement links TRBV12-3 or TRBV12-4 to TRBJ1-2, with D possibly being TRBD1 (5 bases). V dropped 6 bases and J dropped 4 bases, with 12 bases sitting between them. The CDR3 runs to 13 residues. The CDR3 nucleotides read TGTGCCAGCAGGATGACAGCAGCCTATGGCTACACCTTC. The encoded protein is CASRMTAAYGYTF.

V usage is TRBV21-1 and J usage is TRBJ2-3; the table assigns TRBD1, which was not confirmed against the DNA. TRBV21-1 is a recognized pseudogene. The CDR3 extends over 15 amino acids. CDR3 amino acids: CASNKGEQATDTQYF. CDR3 nucleotides: TGTGCCAGCAACAAAGGCGAACAGGCCACAGATACGCAGTATTTT.

This clonotype was counted only a few times. The chain uses TRBV6-6 and TRBJ1-5; D ambiguous. Trimming took 10 bases from V and 5 from J, leaving 9 bases between them. The CDR3 consists of 11 residues. The germline V gene has CDR1 MNHNY and CDR2 SVGAGI (reference sequence). Here the CDR3 reads CATHSDQPQHF. CDR3 nucleotide sequence: TGTGCCACTCACTCCGATCAGCCCCAGCATTTT.

The V and J genes are TRBV5-5 and TRBJ1-2; D is undetermined. V lost 1 base and J 6 bases, leaving 16 bases between the germline ends. CDR3 length: 15 residues. Germline V gives CDR1 SGHKS, CDR2 YYEKEE (reference sequence). The CDR3 here is CASSLLTTPVDGYTF. CDR3 nucleotide sequence: TGTGCCAGCAGCTTGTTAACTACACCCGTCGATGGCTACACCTTC.

This clonotype was detected a few times. The chain joins TRBV6-5 to TRBJ2-7, with TRBD2 as a possible D gene (6 bases). The CDR3 sequence is 15 residues long. V was clipped by 4 bases and J by 2 bases, with 15 bases between them. The germline V gene has CDR1 MNHEY and CDR2 SVGAGI. In nucleotides, the CDR3 is TGTGCCAGCAGTTCCAAGCCGGGGGACCCCTACGAGCAGTACTTC. It translates to CASSSKPGDPYEQYF.

This clonotype was observed a few times. The chain uses TRBV20-1 and TRBJ1-2; TRBD1 matches 7 bases. Germline V gives CDR1 DFQATT, CDR2 SNEGSKA (reference sequence). This CDR3 region has 14 residues. Unmatched junction bases numbered 11, after V lost 4 bases and J lost 6 bases. The CDR3 region has the DNA TGCAGTGCTATCCCCGTGACAGGGCCCAATGGCTACACCTTC. It encodes CSAIPVTGPNGYTF.

This clonotype has more than one count but fewer than ten. The gene calls are TRBV5-1 and TRBJ1-2; the D is unclear. With 0 bases removed from V and 3 bases from J, the gap between germline ends came to 6 bases. Germline V gene sequence: CDR1 SGHRS, CDR2 YFSETQ. The CDR3 loop spans 13 amino acids. The CDR3 bases are TGCGCCAGCAGCTTGGATGGGGACTATGGCTACACCTTC. Its translation is CASSLDGDYGYTF. The full variable domain, in which reference TRBV5-1 and TRBJ1-2 provide the parts outside the CDR3, is KAGVTQTPRYLIKTRGQQVTLSCSPISGHRSVSWYQQTPGQGLQFLFEYFSETQRNKGNFPGRFSGRQFSNSRSEMNVSTLELGDSALYLCASSLDGDYGYTFGSGTRLTVV.

This clonotype was observed a few times. The chain couples TRBV20-1 to TRBJ2-5; no definite D call. Between the trimmed V and J ends, which lost 3 bases and 7 bases, there was a span of 12 bases. CDR3 length equals 12 residues. CDR1 is DFQATT and CDR2 is SNEGSKA in the germline V gene (reference sequence). The CDR3 DNA follows: TGCAGTGCTAGTAGCCAGCTAGGGACCCAGTACTTC. It codes for CSASSQLGTQYF.

In this sample, this clonotype turned up many times. CDR3 residues: CASSLVGGSETQYF. CDR3 in DNA: TGTGCCAGCAGCTTGGTGGGGGGCTCTGAGACCCAGTACTTC. The chain couples TRBV5-6 to TRBJ2-5, with D perhaps being TRBD1 or TRBD2 (6 bases each). The CDR3 length is 14 residues. The V and J ends lost 0 bases and 5 bases respectively, with 11 bases between them. Germline CDR1 and CDR2: SGHDT and YYEEEE.

In its sample, this clonotype was seen a few times. The chain carries TRBV3-1 and TRBJ2-3, with D uncertain. V was shortened by 4 bases and J by 6 bases, with 11 bases between the two germline ends. Germline values: CDR1 LGHDT, CDR2 YNNKEL (reference sequence). This CDR3 comprises 13 residues. The CDR3 bases are TGTGCCAGCAGCCGCAGCTTGGGGGATACGCAGTATTTT. Amino acids: CASSRSLGDTQYF.

This chain joins TRBV4-2 and TRBJ1-1; no clear D gene. V lost 0 bases, J lost 1 base, and 12 bases lay in between. The CDR3 extends over 16 amino acids. Germline V lookup: CDR1 LGHNA, CDR2 YNFKEQ. CDR3 sequence (DNA): TGTGCCAGCAGCCAAGATCCCGACACCAGGAACACTGAAGCTTTCTTT. Amino acid sequence: CASSQDPDTRNTEAFF.

This chain uses TRBV10-3 with TRBJ2-6; TRBD2 agrees at 8 bases. Germline loops: CDR1 ENHRY, CDR2 SYGVKD. This CDR3 is 17 amino acids long. The V gene end was trimmed by 4 bases and the J gene end by 3 bases; junction bases not matched to a gene: 8. CDR3 amino acids: CAISGGTSLRGANVLTF. Here the CDR3 DNA reads TGTGCCATCAGTGGCGGGACTAGTCTACGTGGGGCCAACGTCCTGACTTTC.

This clonotype was seen at least ten times. CDR3 sequence reads: CASSLRWGGYEQYF. CDR3 DNA: TGTGCCAGCAGCCTAAGGTGGGGGGGCTACGAGCAGTACTTC. The J gene is TRBJ2-7, the V gene TRBV12-3 or TRBV12-4; 7 positions agree with TRBD2. The CDR3 loop spans 14 amino acids. The trim removed 6 bases at V and 3 bases at J, leaving 8 bases unmatched.

V usage is TRBV7-3 and J usage is TRBJ2-1, with TRBD2 matching 8 bases. Germline CDR1 reads SGHTA; CDR2 reads FQGTGA. Trimming cost V 6 bases and J 0 bases; bases outside gene matches: 7. The CDR3 extends over 16 amino acids. The CDR3 nucleotides read TGTGCCAGCAGTCCACTAGCGGAGTACTCCTACAATGAGCAGTTCTTC. This gives the protein CASSPLAEYSYNEQFF.

This clonotype was seen a few times. The gene calls are TRBV20-1 and TRBJ1-2, with TRBD1 as a possible D gene (6 bases). Germline V gene lookup returns CDR1 DFQATT and CDR2 SNEGSKA (reference sequence). The V end lost 5 bases, the J end lost 8 bases, and 15 bases lay between the germline ends. The CDR3 is 12 amino acids. The CDR3 sequence is CSAEHGTFGYTF. As DNA, the CDR3 is TGCAGTGCTGAGCACGGGACATTCGGCTACACCTTC.

This clonotype appeared a few times. The rearrangement uses TRBV20-1 and TRBJ2-1; D is unclear. Germline CDR1 reads DFQATT; CDR2 reads SNEGSKA (reference sequence). The CDR3 consists of 12 residues. Trimming took 5 bases from V and 9 from J, leaving 14 bases between them. CDR3 loop: CSAGIQGGEQFF. As DNA, the CDR3 is TGCAGTGCTGGGATCCAAGGTGGTGAGCAGTTCTTC.

The rearrangement uses TRBV6-2 or TRBV6-3 and TRBJ1-1, with 8 bases aligning to TRBD1. This CDR3 region has 12 residues. With V trimmed by 10 bases and J by 4 bases, 5 bases remained unmatched. Germline CDR1 MNHEY, CDR2 SVGEGT. CDR3 nucleotides: TGTGCCACCGGTACAGGGGGCACTGAAGCTTTCTTT. This gives the protein CATGTGGTEAFF.

J is TRBJ2-7 and V is TRBV3-1; perhaps D is TRBD1 or TRBD2 (5 bases each). Trimming stripped 3 bases from V and 7 bases from J, with 16 bases between. Per germline, CDR1 LGHDT and CDR2 YNNKEL (reference sequence). CDR3 length equals 14 residues. CDR3 residues: CASSHGTPRREQYF. In DNA form, the CDR3 reads TGTGCCAGCAGCCATGGGACCCCGAGGCGGGAGCAGTACTTC.

This clonotype was found a few times. The V gene is TRBV15, the J gene TRBJ2-3, with D unclear. Trimming took 3 bases from V and 7 from J, leaving 14 bases between them. Germline loops: CDR1 LNHNV, CDR2 YYDKDF (reference sequence). This CDR3 comprises 14 residues. Here the CDR3 reads CATSSTRWGNTQYF. The CDR3 coding sequence is TGTGCCACCAGCAGTACCCGTTGGGGAAATACGCAGTATTTT.

The V gene is TRBV29-1, the J gene TRBJ2-3; TRBD2 aligns across 12 bases. This CDR3 contains 16 residues. Germline CDR1 reads SQVTM; CDR2 reads ANQGSEA. V lost 6 bases, J lost 3 bases, and 10 bases stayed unmatched. The CDR3 region has the DNA TGCAGCGTGAAAGGACTAGCGGGAATAGGTACAGATACGCAGTATTTT. It is translated as CSVKGLAGIGTDTQYF.

The chain is built from TRBV20-1 and TRBJ2-7; 15 bases fit TRBD2. The ends lost 6 bases at V and 1 base at J; junction bases unmatched: 10. The CDR3 has 17 residues. Germline V gene sequence: CDR1 DFQATT, CDR2 SNEGSKA (reference sequence). The CDR3 coding sequence is TGCAGTGCCCCCGGGACTAGCGGGAGGCCAAGATCCTACGAGCAGTACTTC. Translated, it gives CSAPGTSGRPRSYEQYF.

This clonotype has just a few counts. The chain uses TRBV7-6 and TRBJ2-7; TRBD1 or TRBD2 may be the D gene (6 bases each). Between the trimmed V and J ends, which lost 2 bases and 3 bases, there was a span of 20 bases. The CDR3 extends over 17 amino acids. Germline-derived CDR1 and CDR2 are SGHVS and FNYEAQ. The CDR3 region has the DNA TGTGCCAGCAGCTTAAGGGGAGGACAGTATATGGGCTACGAGCAGTACTTC. It yields the protein CASSLRGGQYMGYEQYF.

The chain recombines TRBV18 with TRBJ2-1; D perhaps matches TRBD1 (6 bases). Trimming pared 3 bases from V and 9 bases from J, leaving 12 bases between. This CDR3 is built from 13 residues. Germline CDR1 KGHSH, CDR2 LQKENI. The CDR3 sequence: CASSPGLGGEQFF. Written as DNA, the CDR3 is TGTGCCAGCTCACCGGGTTTAGGGGGTGAGCAGTTCTTC.

In this sample, this clonotype turned up a few times. One junction end disagrees with the germline gene, perhaps due to a read error. This chain uses TRBV12-3 or TRBV12-4 with TRBJ1-5; D not certain. The CDR3 covers 15 residues. The CDR3 DNA reads as TGTGCCAGCAGTCGCCACCCTGACGGCAACCAGCCCCAGCATTTT. This sequence encodes CASSRHPDGNQPQHF.